The clone carrying this TCR beta chain was found once. Profiling relied on immunoSEQ multiplex PCR, and the TCRdb table lists in-frame clones only, not all of them. Of roughly 250,000 clones in the sample, around nine tenths are singletons; the top ten hold 1.5% to 2%. This sample stems from a study of blood T cell repertoires in COVID-19. Study information: Nucleic acid was either cDNA or gDNA, and it came from T cells, B-cell-depleted T cells, or PBMCs.

All recovered Cohort 3 donors got two negative PCRs, got clearance, or saw symptom resolution. There are 16 residues in the CDR3. Germline lookup yields CDR1 MGHRA and CDR2 YSYEKL. The J segment lost 5 bases and the V segment lost 0 bases, leaving 6 bases of the junction unmatched. This clonotype was obtained from a woman in her forties or fifties who had recovered from COVID-19. This chain links TRBV4-1 with TRBJ1-5; 8 nucleotides match TRBD1. Sequencing input: PBMCs or T cells enriched from blood (not recorded which). The CDR3 region is CASSQDPGQGYQPQHF. CDR3 bases: TGCGCCAGCAGCCAAGACCCCGGACAGGGCTATCAGCCCCAGCATTTT.